This entry lists 26 T cell receptor beta chains sequenced from one sample in a study of cytomegalovirus exposure and HLA in healthy donors (dated by TCRdb to 2015 to 2018). Library preparation employed the immunoSEQ multiplex PCR assay. Drawn from immuneACCESS, this table holds only the in-frame rearrangements with V and J called that TCRdb kept. Clones are partly lost; checked studies trace under half to an unresolved V gene and leave the rest unexplained. This sample has more than 140,000 clones in its table, and about 89% of those were observed once. The ten biggest clones cover about 3.1% of the sample. Sequenced sample: PBMCs. All receptors come from a woman younger than 30 in good health and CMV-seropositive.

The chain joins TRBV12-5 to TRBJ1-1; no definite D call. The V end was cut by 6 bases, the J end by 4 bases, with 6 bases between. The CDR3 has 11 amino acids. Per germline, CDR1 LGHNT and CDR2 FRNRAP. CDR3 DNA sequence: TGTGCTAGTGGGGTGAGCACTGAAGCTTTCTTT. This sequence encodes CASGVSTEAFF.

The chain links TRBV6-1 to TRBJ2-4; 7 bases are a match to TRBD2. The CDR3 spans 15 residues. In germline, CDR1 is MNHNS, CDR2 SASEGT. J was trimmed by 0 bases and V by 6 bases; bases with no gene match: 5. CDR3 sequence (DNA): TGTGCCAGCAGACCTAGCGGTTCAGCCAAAAACATTCAGTACTTC. Translated, it gives CASRPSGSAKNIQYF.

This clone was recorded at least ten times. The chain joins TRBV4-1 to TRBJ2-3, with D perhaps TRBD2 (5 bases). Germline CDR1 reads MGHRA; CDR2 reads YSYEKL. Trimming cost V 0 bases and J 6 bases, with 10 bases left between them. This CDR3 region has 14 residues. The CDR3 loop reads CASSQENERDTQYF. CDR3 DNA: TGCGCCAGCAGCCAAGAGAACGAGCGGGATACGCAGTATTTT.

This chain uses TRBV13 with TRBJ2-7, with TRBD1 identical over 7 bases. The CDR3 contains 14 residues. The ends lost 5 bases at V and 0 bases at J; junction bases unmatched: 4. Germline loops: CDR1 PRHDT, CDR2 FYEKMQ (reference sequence). CDR3 loop: CASSRGQDSYEQYF. The CDR3 DNA reads as TGTGCCAGCAGCAGAGGACAGGACTCCTACGAGCAGTACTTC.

V usage is TRBV7-2 and J usage is TRBJ2-3, with D possibly TRBD1 on 5 matching bases. The CDR3 length is 14 residues. CDR1 is SGHTA and CDR2 is FQGNSA in the germline V gene. V was cut by 1 base and J by 5 bases, with 10 bases left in between. The CDR3, as DNA: TGTGCCAGCAGCTTAGTGCAGGGTCAAGATACGCAGTATTTT. Translating it yields CASSLVQGQDTQYF.

The V gene is TRBV10-3, the J gene TRBJ2-7; 9 positions match TRBD2. The CDR3 covers 13 residues. J was trimmed by 4 bases and V by 5 bases; bases with no gene match: 3. Germline V gene lookup returns CDR1 ENHRY and CDR2 SYGVKD. As DNA, the CDR3 is TGTGCCATCAGTCCGGGACTAGCTTACGAGCAGTACTTC. It yields the protein CAISPGLAYEQYF.

CDR3 sequence reads: CASSESQDYGYTF. The CDR3 bases are TGTGCCAGCAGTGAAAGTCAGGACTATGGCTACACCTTC. V and J are TRBV6-1 and TRBJ1-2, with D unresolved. This CDR3 contains 13 residues. V dropped 2 bases and J dropped 3 bases, with 7 bases sitting between them. CDR1 and CDR2 from the germline V gene are MNHNS and SASEGT.

The chain combines TRBV10-1 with TRBJ1-1; D might be TRBD1 (5 bases). This CDR3 comprises 13 residues. V was clipped by 5 bases and J by 5 bases, with 12 bases between them. CDR1 and CDR2 (germline): WNHNN, SYGVQD (reference sequence). The CDR3 loop reads CASSRGHLTEAFF. Written as DNA, the CDR3 is TGCGCCAGCAGTAGGGGTCACCTAACTGAAGCTTTCTTT.

The sample holds one count of this clone. The rearrangement joins TRBV7-8 to TRBJ2-5; perhaps TRBD1 as D (5 bases). Germline lookup yields CDR1 SGHVS and CDR2 FQNEAQ. V lost 2 bases and J 0 bases, leaving 10 bases between the germline ends. The CDR3 totals 15 residues. The CDR3 is CASSLRGRDQETQYF. DNA of the CDR3: TGTGCCAGCAGCTTAAGGGGTCGGGACCAAGAGACCCAGTACTTC. Supplemented by reference TRBV7-8 and TRBJ2-5, the full variable domain reads GAGVSQSPRYKVAKRGQDVALRCDPISGHVSLFWYQQALGQGPEFLTYFQNEAQLDKSGLPSDRFFAERPEGSVSTLKIQRTQQEDSAVYLCASSLRGRDQETQYFGPGTRLLVL.

The CDR3 bases are TGCGCCAGCAGTAGCGGGGTCCAAGAGACCCAGTACTTC. Translating gives CASSSGVQETQYF. The chain recombines TRBV10-1 with TRBJ2-5; the match to TRBD2 covers 7 bases. The V gene end was trimmed by 5 bases and the J gene end by 1 base; junction bases not matched to a gene: 1. The germline CDR1 and CDR2 sequences are WNHNN and SYGVQD (reference sequence). The CDR3 extends over 13 amino acids.

For the CDR3, the DNA is TGTGCCAGTAGTAAAGACATCTCTGGGGCCAACGTCCTGACTTTC. Translation: CASSKDISGANVLTF. V gene TRBV19 combines with J gene TRBJ2-6; no clear D. The germline CDR1 and CDR2 sequences are LNHDA and SQIVND (reference sequence). This CDR3 comprises 15 residues. Trimming took 4 bases from V and 0 from J, leaving 7 bases between them.

This chain connects TRBV30 to TRBJ2-3; TRBD1 aligns across 9 bases. Looked up from germline, CDR1 is GTSNPN and CDR2 is SVGIG (reference sequence). The V segment lost 5 bases and the J segment 3 bases; nucleotides outside the gene matches: 3. This CDR3 comprises 13 residues. The CDR3 coding sequence is TGTGCCTGGGGGACAGGGAATACAGATACGCAGTATTTT. Protein product: CAWGTGNTDTQYF.

This chain joins TRBV5-1 and TRBJ1-1; 7 nucleotides match TRBD1. In germline, CDR1 is SGHRS, CDR2 YFSETQ. V shed 1 base and J 4 bases; nucleotides not matched to a gene: 4. The CDR3 has 14 amino acids. In DNA form, the CDR3 reads TGCGCCAGCAGCTTGCAGGGGGACGGCACTGAAGCTTTCTTT. This translates into CASSLQGDGTEAFF.

The rearrangement joins TRBV7-3 to TRBJ2-1; 11 positions agree with TRBD2. Germline CDR1 and CDR2: SGHTA and FQGTGA. With V trimmed by 5 bases and J by 2 bases, 2 bases remained unmatched. The CDR3 runs 15 residues. CDR3 coding DNA: TGTGCCAGCAGCAGTAGCGGGAGGGCCTACAATGAGCAGTTCTTC. Its protein is CASSSSGRAYNEQFF. The full variable domain, with the rest looked up from reference TRBV7-3 and TRBJ2-1, is GAGVSQTPSNKVTEKGKYVELRCDPISGHTALYWYRQSLGQGPEFLIYFQGTGAADDSGLPNDRFFAVRPEGSVSTLKIQRTERGDSAVYLCASSSSGRAYNEQFFGPGTRLTVL.

The chain carries TRBV11-2 and TRBJ1-1; maybe TRBD1 (5 bases). V lost 4 bases, J lost 0 bases, and 9 bases lay in between. Germline V gene sequence: CDR1 SGHAT, CDR2 FQNNGV. The CDR3 sequence is 14 residues long. CDR3 residues: CASSWGLMNTEAFF. CDR3 DNA: TGTGCCAGCAGCTGGGGACTGATGAACACTGAAGCTTTCTTT.

The gene calls are TRBV7-9 and TRBJ1-5, with a possible D match to TRBD1 (6 bases). The CDR3 runs to 16 residues. Germline CDR1 is SEHNR and CDR2 is FQNEAQ (reference sequence). Trimming took off 6 bases at V and 2 bases at J, with 17 bases between the two ends. In nucleotides, the CDR3 is TGTGCCAGCAGTCACAAACAGGGTCCGGGCAATCAGCCCCAGCATTTT. This gives the protein CASSHKQGPGNQPQHF.

V and J are TRBV27 and TRBJ1-5; TRBD1 aligns across 9 bases. The germline V gene has CDR1 MNHEY and CDR2 SMNVEV (reference sequence). Losses at the gene ends were 4 bases for V and 2 bases for J; bases not matched to a gene: 6. The CDR3 spans 16 residues. The CDR3 DNA reads as TGTGCCAGCAGTTCTTACAGGGGGCAAGGCAATCAGCCCCAGCATTTT. The encoded protein is CASSSYRGQGNQPQHF.

This clone was counted a single time. The sample carries other DNA sequences with the same CDR3. V and J are TRBV11-2 and TRBJ1-1, with 8 bases fitting TRBD1. V dropped 5 bases and J dropped 4; count of bases not matched to a gene: 3. CDR3 length equals 13 residues. Germline V gives CDR1 SGHAT, CDR2 FQNNGV. The CDR3 sequence: CASSLTGGTEAFF. In DNA, the CDR3 is TGTGCCAGCAGCCTCACAGGGGGCACTGAAGCTTTCTTT.

The chain has TRBV5-1 and TRBJ2-4, with 8 bases fitting TRBD2. The V gene's germline CDR1 is SGHRS and CDR2 YFSETQ. J lost 1 base, V lost 0 bases, and 12 bases had no gene match. The CDR3 length is 19 residues. CDR3 sequence: CASSLVPAGVIAAKNIQYF. The CDR3 coding sequence is TGCGCCAGCAGCTTGGTTCCAGCGGGAGTAATAGCGGCCAAAAACATTCAGTACTTC.

A remark on this clone: At one of its ends the junction is not consistent with the germline gene, which may arise from a read error. The rearrangement links TRBV7-7 to TRBJ2-3; D gene unclear. This CDR3 is built from 13 residues. Looked up from germline, CDR1 is SSHAT and CDR2 is FNYEAQ (reference sequence). CDR3 loop: CASSLVGTDTQYF. In DNA form, the CDR3 reads TGTGCTAGCAGCTTAGTCGGCACAGATACGCAGTATTTT.

The chain carries TRBV9 and TRBJ1-4; 8 nucleotides agree with TRBD1. V was pared by 4 bases and J by 6 bases, with 2 bases of the junction left unmatched. This CDR3 region has 13 residues. Germline CDR1 and CDR2: SGDLS and YYNGEE. CDR3 sequence: CASSTDRDEKLFF. The CDR3 DNA is TGTGCCAGCAGCACGGACAGGGATGAAAAACTGTTTTTT.

This chain connects TRBV19 to TRBJ2-7, with 7 bases lining up with TRBD1. The CDR3 is 14 amino acids. CDR1 LNHDA and CDR2 SQIVND come from the germline V gene (reference sequence). With V trimmed by 8 bases and J by 6 bases, 13 bases remained unmatched. CDR3: CASEDRTRRGEQYF. In nucleotides, the CDR3 is TGTGCCAGTGAGGACAGGACTCGTCGGGGCGAGCAGTACTTC.

Written as DNA, the CDR3 is TGTGCCATCAGTGAACCGACGGGGAACGGCAATCAGCCCCAGCATTTT. This sequence encodes CAISEPTGNGNQPQHF. The chain has TRBV10-3 and TRBJ1-5; D is unclear. Between the trimmed V and J ends, which lost 3 bases and 2 bases, there was a span of 14 bases. Germline assignment: CDR1 ENHRY and CDR2 SYGVKD. The CDR3 contains 16 residues.

The chain is built from TRBV5-1 and TRBJ1-2; tentatively, D is TRBD1 (5 bases). CDR1 and CDR2 (germline): SGHRS, YFSETQ. This CDR3 has 15 amino acids. V was pared by 0 bases and J by 7 bases, with 16 bases between. CDR3 sequence: CASSLGRSGRGGYTF. The DNA for the CDR3 is TGCGCCAGCAGCTTGGGACGTAGTGGTAGGGGTGGCTACACCTTC.

The chain has TRBV5-4 and TRBJ1-1; tentatively, D is TRBD1 (5 bases). Trimming took 5 bases from V and 5 from J, leaving 13 bases between them. Germline-derived CDR1 and CDR2 are SGHNT and YYREEE (reference sequence). This CDR3 has 13 residues. The CDR3 DNA sequence: TGTGCCAGCAGAAGCGGCGGGGGGACTGAAGCTTTCTTT. Translated, it gives CASRSGGGTEAFF.

J is TRBJ2-1 and V is TRBV4-1, with 7 bases lining up with TRBD1. This CDR3 region has 20 residues. V trimming: 0 bases; J trimming: 12 bases; junction bases outside the gene matches: 26. Germline V CDR1 and CDR2: MGHRA, YSYEKL. CDR3 sequence (DNA): TGCGCCAGCAGCCAAGACCGAGGGACAGAATCCAGGAAAACCCCCCATGGGCAGTTCTTC. This codes for CASSQDRGTESRKTPHGQFF.